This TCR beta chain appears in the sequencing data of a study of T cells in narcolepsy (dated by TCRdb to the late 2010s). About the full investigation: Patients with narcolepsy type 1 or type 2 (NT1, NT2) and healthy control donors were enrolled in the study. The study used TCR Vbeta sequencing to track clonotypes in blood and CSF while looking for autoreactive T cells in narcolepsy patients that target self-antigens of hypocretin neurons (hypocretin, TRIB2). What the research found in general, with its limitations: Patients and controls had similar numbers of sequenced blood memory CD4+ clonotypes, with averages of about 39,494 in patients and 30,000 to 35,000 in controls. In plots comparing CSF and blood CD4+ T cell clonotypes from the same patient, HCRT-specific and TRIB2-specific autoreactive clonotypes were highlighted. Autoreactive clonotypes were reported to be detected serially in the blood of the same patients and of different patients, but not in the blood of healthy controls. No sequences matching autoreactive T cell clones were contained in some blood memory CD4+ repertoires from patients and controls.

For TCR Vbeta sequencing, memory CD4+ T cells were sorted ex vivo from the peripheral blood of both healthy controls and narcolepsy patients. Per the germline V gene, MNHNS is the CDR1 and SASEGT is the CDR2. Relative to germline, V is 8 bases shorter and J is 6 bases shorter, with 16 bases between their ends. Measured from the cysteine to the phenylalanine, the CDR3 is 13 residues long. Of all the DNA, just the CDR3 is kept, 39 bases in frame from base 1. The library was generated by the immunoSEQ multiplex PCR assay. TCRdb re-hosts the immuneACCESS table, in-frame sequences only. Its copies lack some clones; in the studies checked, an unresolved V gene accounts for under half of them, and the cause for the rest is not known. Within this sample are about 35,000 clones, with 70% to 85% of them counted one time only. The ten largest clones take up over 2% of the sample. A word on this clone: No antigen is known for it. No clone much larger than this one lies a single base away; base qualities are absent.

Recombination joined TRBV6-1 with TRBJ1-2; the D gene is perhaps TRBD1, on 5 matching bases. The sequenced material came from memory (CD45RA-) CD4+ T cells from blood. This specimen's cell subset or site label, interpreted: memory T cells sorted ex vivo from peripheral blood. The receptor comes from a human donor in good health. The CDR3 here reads CASVGGTLNGYTF. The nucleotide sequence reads TGTGCCAGCGTGGGAGGGACCCTAAATGGCTACACCTTC.